The rows below give T cell receptor beta chains drawn from one sample of a study of cytomegalovirus exposure and HLA in healthy donors. Clones were read by immunoSEQ multiplex PCR, and TCRdb kept only the in-frame ones, dropping some. The table records approximately 270,000 clones, roughly nine tenths of them present only once. What was sequenced was PBMCs. All receptors derive from a man aged 18 to 35 in good health and CMV-seropositive. Each CDR3 is given without its conserved first and last residue. The D gene is left open where the match is weak.

J: TRBJ2-3
D: TRBD1
V: TRBV7-9
CDR3: ASSFQGANTDTQY

J: TRBJ1-1
D: -
V: TRBV5-1
CDR3: ASSREGWDTEAF

J: TRBJ1-2
D: -
V: TRBV5-1
CDR3: ASSLIGEDGYT

J: TRBJ1-2
D: -
V: TRBV2
CDR3: ASTKGTGIASGYT

J: TRBJ1-1
D: -
V: TRBV12-5
CDR3: ASGLAQGSTEAF

J: TRBJ2-7
D: TRBD2
V: TRBV27
CDR3: ASTNSGPSYEQY

J: TRBJ1-4
D: -
V: TRBV2
CDR3: AIKGEGNEKLF

J: TRBJ2-3
D: -
V: TRBV7-9
CDR3: ATGTNTQY

J: TRBJ2-3
D: TRBD2
V: TRBV2
CDR3: ASSTLGGSTDTQY

J: TRBJ1-1
D: -
V: TRBV6-1
CDR3: ASRLNEAPREAF

J: TRBJ2-3
D: -
V: TRBV5-4
CDR3: ASSSGLDDTQY

J: TRBJ2-1
D: TRBD2
V: TRBV7-9
CDR3: ASSSTRTSGKGGNEQF

J: TRBJ2-1
D: TRBD2
V: TRBV7-8
CDR3: ASSVRGGLYNEQF

J: TRBJ1-5
D: -
V: TRBV4-1
CDR3: ASSPYRAYPYSNQPQH

J: TRBJ1-5
D: TRBD1
V: TRBV6-1
CDR3: ATTIYTGGNQPQH

J: TRBJ1-4
D: TRBD1
V: TRBV6-1
CDR3: ASSADRGDEKLF

J: TRBJ1-1
D: TRBD1
V: TRBV5-1
CDR3: ASSVGQLNTEAF

J: TRBJ1-2
D: -
V: TRBV7-8
CDR3: ASGRRGFDYGYT

J: TRBJ2-7
D: TRBD2
V: TRBV27
CDR3: ASSFGRGAYEQY

J: TRBJ1-1
D: -
V: TRBV7-9
CDR3: ASSLARGGTEAF

J: TRBJ1-2
D: -
V: TRBV6-5
CDR3: ASSLGGEYGYT

J: TRBJ2-3
D: -
V: TRBV7-8
CDR3: ASTYGKDQGDTQY

J: TRBJ1-5
D: -
V: TRBV2
CDR3: ASSEGAVVGNQPQH

J: TRBJ2-3
D: TRBD2
V: TRBV5-1
CDR3: ASSLGLAGVKDTQY

J: TRBJ2-6
D: -
V: TRBV4-1
CDR3: ASSQVGASGANVLT

J: TRBJ1-5
D: -
V: TRBV4-2
CDR3: ASSPLGLYQPQH

J: TRBJ1-1
D: TRBD1
V: TRBV7-9
CDR3: ASSLSRTGTGNTEAF

J: TRBJ1-1
D: -
V: TRBV5-1
CDR3: ASRKGSGVNTEAF

J: TRBJ2-5
D: -
V: TRBV6-6
CDR3: ASSYPPKETQY

J: TRBJ2-7
D: -
V: TRBV5-6
CDR3: ASSRGAGNHEQY